The next 28 T cell receptor beta chains were all read from a single sample in a study of T cell responses to AZD1222 COVID-19 vaccine. TCRdb's copy holds only in-frame clones and misses some; the assay was immunoSEQ multiplex PCR. The sample has about 130,000 clones; just over 85% are singletons. The sequencing here drew on peripheral blood, taken on day 0 of AZD1222 vaccination. Receptor source: an adult in good health.

The chain is built from TRBV5-8 and TRBJ1-1, with TRBD1 matching 9 bases. The CDR3 contains 14 residues. Germline trimming cut 5 bases from V and 5 bases from J; bases unmatched to any gene: 7. Germline CDR1 is SGHTS and CDR2 is YDEGEE. The DNA for the CDR3 is TGTGCCAGCAGTCCACAGGGGGCGAGGACTGAAGCTTTCTTT. It translates to CASSPQGARTEAFF. The full variable domain, rest sourced from reference TRBV5-8 and TRBJ1-1, is EAGVTQSPTHLIKTRGQQATLRCSPISGHTSVYWYQQALGLGLQFLLWYDEGEERNRGNFPPRFSGRQFPNYSSELNVNALELEDSALYLCASSPQGARTEAFFGQGTRLTVV.

The chain uses TRBV19 and TRBJ1-2; 7 nucleotides align to TRBD1. The germline gives CDR1 LNHDA, CDR2 SQIVND (reference sequence). The CDR3 runs 16 residues. J lost 7 bases, V lost 7 bases, and 18 bases had no gene match. CDR3 sequence: CASTTDVRQGVGGYTF. As DNA, the CDR3 is TGTGCCAGTACCACCGATGTGAGGCAGGGGGTGGGTGGCTACACCTTC.

The genes are TRBV6-2 or TRBV6-3 and TRBJ1-2; D remains ambiguous. The CDR3 contains 15 residues. CDR1 and CDR2 from the germline V gene are MNHEY and SVGEGT. V gave up 4 bases and J gave up 0 bases, with 12 bases separating them. CDR3 DNA: TGTGCCAGCAGTTCCCACGGTCAGCCTAACTATGGCTACACCTTC. It translates to CASSSHGQPNYGYTF.

The chain couples TRBV29-1 to TRBJ1-1; tentative D call: TRBD1 (6 bases). CDR3 length equals 14 residues. Per the germline V gene, CDR1 is SQVTM and CDR2 is ANQGSEA. The V end was cut by 3 bases, the J end by 4 bases, with 15 bases between. CDR3 sequence reads: CSVDWGGGATEAFF. In nucleotides, the CDR3 is TGCAGCGTTGACTGGGGAGGGGGTGCCACTGAAGCTTTCTTT.

The chain employs TRBV11-2 and TRBJ2-1; 7 nucleotides match TRBD1. There are 15 residues in the CDR3. With V trimmed by 4 bases and J by 6 bases, 9 bases remained unmatched. Germline V gives CDR1 SGHAT, CDR2 FQNNGV. CDR3 amino acids: CASSSLEGAGNEQFF. The CDR3 nucleotides are TGTGCCAGCAGCTCCCTAGAGGGGGCTGGCAATGAGCAGTTCTTC.

V is TRBV2 and J is TRBJ2-4; 11 bases fit TRBD2. V shed 6 bases and J 0 bases; nucleotides not matched to a gene: 7. The CDR3 totals 17 residues. Germline CDR1 is SNHLY and CDR2 is FYNNEI. In DNA form, the CDR3 reads TGTGCCAGCAGAAGGACTAGCGGGCAACTAGCCAAAAACATTCAGTACTTC. Translation gives CASRRTSGQLAKNIQYF.

V is TRBV5-4 and J is TRBJ2-7; 8 nucleotides line up with TRBD2. The CDR3 is made up of 15 amino acids. With 4 bases clipped from V and 6 bases from J, the junction kept 12 bases outside the gene matches. The germline gives CDR1 SGHNT, CDR2 YYREEE (reference sequence). The CDR3 protein is CASSVPAGEGSEQYF. The CDR3 DNA is TGTGCCAGCAGCGTACCAGCGGGGGAGGGGAGCGAGCAGTACTTC.

The V call is TRBV7-2, the J call TRBJ2-2; D is uncertain. Trimming took 3 bases from V and 4 from J, leaving 6 bases between them. Per germline, CDR1 SGHTA and CDR2 FQGNSA. The CDR3 contains 13 residues. CDR3 region: CASSFTSTGELFF. The DNA for the CDR3 is TGTGCCAGCAGCTTCACAAGCACCGGGGAGCTGTTTTTT.

This chain links TRBV6-2 or TRBV6-3 with TRBJ1-3; D gene ambiguous. Trimming pared 0 bases from V and 0 bases from J, leaving 18 bases between. CDR3 length: 19 residues. In germline, CDR1 is MNHEY, CDR2 SVGEGT. Here the CDR3 DNA reads TGTGCCAGCAGTTACTCGATAGTGGGCGGCCAATTCTCTGGAAACACCATATATTTT. Translated: CASSYSIVGGQFSGNTIYF.

V usage is TRBV10-3 and J usage is TRBJ1-4, with D possibly being TRBD1 (5 bases). Trimming shortened V by 0 bases and J by 8 bases, and 13 bases separated the two germline ends. The CDR3 covers 15 residues. CDR1 ENHRY and CDR2 SYGVKD come from the germline V gene. Here the CDR3 reads CAISESRQGGEKLFF. In DNA, the CDR3 is TGTGCCATCAGTGAGTCGAGGCAGGGAGGGGAAAAACTGTTTTTT.

The chain couples TRBV4-2 to TRBJ2-3; 9 nucleotides agree with TRBD2. Germline V gene lookup returns CDR1 LGHNA and CDR2 YNFKEQ. V gave up 0 bases and J gave up 2 bases; unmatched junction bases: 3. The CDR3 has 16 amino acids. As DNA, the CDR3 is TGTGCCAGCAGCCAAGAGGCGGGAGGGCCCACAGATACGCAGTATTTT. Translated: CASSQEAGGPTDTQYF.

The rearrangement uses TRBV19 and TRBJ1-2; D remains unclear. With 3 bases removed from V and 2 bases from J, the gap between germline ends came to 7 bases. Germline V gene lookup returns CDR1 LNHDA and CDR2 SQIVND (reference sequence). The CDR3 extends over 13 amino acids. CDR3 region: CASSISTNYGYTF. CDR3 DNA sequence: TGTGCCAGTAGTATTTCCACCAACTATGGCTACACCTTC.

The V and J genes are TRBV10-2 and TRBJ1-5; D not certain. Trimming stripped 8 bases from V and 0 bases from J, with 8 bases between. Germline V gene sequence: CDR1 WSHSY, CDR2 SAAADI. This CDR3 has 13 amino acids. The CDR3 region has the DNA TGCGCCAGCGGAGTGGGTAGCAATCAGCCCCAGCATTTT. It specifies CASGVGSNQPQHF.

This clone has just a few counts. This rearrangement joins TRBV5-1 to TRBJ2-1; TRBD2 agrees at 13 bases. The CDR3 sequence is 17 residues long. Per the germline V gene, CDR1 is SGHRS and CDR2 is YFSETQ. The V segment lost 2 bases and the J segment 7 bases; nucleotides outside the gene matches: 9. For the CDR3, the DNA is TGCGCCAGCAGCTTACCTAAACTAGCGGGAGGGCCTAATGAGCAGTTCTTC. As protein: CASSLPKLAGGPNEQFF. The complete variable domain, with remaining parts taken from reference TRBV5-1 and TRBJ2-1, reads KAGVTQTPRYLIKTRGQQVTLSCSPISGHRSVSWYQQTPGQGLQFLFEYFSETQRNKGNFPGRFSGRQFSNSRSEMNVSTLELGDSALYLCASSLPKLAGGPNEQFFGPGTRLTVL.

In its sample, this clone was seen once. The CDR3 reads CASSLGGRGSNTGELFF. The DNA for the CDR3 is TGTGCCAGCAGCTTAGGTGGGAGGGGGTCGAACACCGGGGAGCTGTTTTTT. V and J are TRBV11-3 and TRBJ2-2, with D perhaps matching TRBD2 (7 bases). V lost 1 base, J lost 0 bases, and 12 bases lay in between. This CDR3 comprises 17 residues. Germline V CDR1 and CDR2: SGHNT, YENEEA.

The V and J genes are TRBV10-2 and TRBJ1-2, with TRBD1 matching 7 bases. V lost 6 bases and J lost 6; bases outside the gene matches: 7. The CDR3 consists of 13 residues. Germline-derived CDR1 and CDR2 are WSHSY and SAAADI. For the CDR3, the DNA is TGCGCCAGCAGCGATCCGGGACAGCATGGCTACACCTTC. Protein: CASSDPGQHGYTF.

This chain uses TRBV19 with TRBJ1-5; D is perhaps TRBD1 (5 bases). This CDR3 has 15 residues. The V gene lost 7 bases and the J gene lost 4 bases, with 17 bases spanning the gap. Germline values: CDR1 LNHDA, CDR2 SQIVND (reference sequence). The CDR3 DNA is TGTGCCAGTACTCTCCTCGGGGGGAGAAATCAGCCCCAGCATTTT. Protein product: CASTLLGGRNQPQHF.

The V and J genes are TRBV6-5 and TRBJ1-5; TRBD1 matches at 9 bases. The V gene end was trimmed by 6 bases and the J gene end by 5 bases; junction bases not matched to a gene: 5. Germline CDR1 MNHEY, CDR2 SVGAGI. The CDR3 runs to 14 residues. As DNA, the CDR3 is TGTGCCAGCAGCTTACAGGGGGCGGATCAGCCCCAGCATTTT. This encodes CASSLQGADQPQHF.

This clone was observed a single time. V and J are TRBV7-9 and TRBJ1-2; D possibly corresponds to TRBD1 (6 bases). The CDR3 sequence is 13 residues long. V was cut by 6 bases and J by 6 bases, with 14 bases left in between. The germline gives CDR1 SEHNR, CDR2 FQNEAQ (reference sequence). CDR3 nucleotides: TGTGCCAGCAGTCTTACAGGGACCGATGGCTACACCTTC. Translating gives CASSLTGTDGYTF.

This rearrangement joins TRBV5-1 to TRBJ2-7; 11 nucleotides match TRBD1. This CDR3 contains 14 residues. Germline CDR1 reads SGHRS; CDR2 reads YFSETQ. V trimming: 4 bases; J trimming: 5 bases; junction bases outside the gene matches: 5. CDR3 sequence: CASSTGQGAHEQYF. The DNA for the CDR3 is TGCGCCAGCAGCACCGGACAGGGGGCCCACGAGCAGTACTTC.

The chain has TRBV21-1 and TRBJ1-1; the listed D gene, TRBD1, was not tested against the DNA. TRBV21-1 is reported as a pseudogene. The CDR3 sequence is 17 residues long. The CDR3: CASSKERLQGWNTEAFF. In DNA, the CDR3 is TGTGCCAGCAGCAAAGAACGACTACAGGGGTGGAACACTGAAGCTTTCTTT.

V gene TRBV6-2 or TRBV6-3 combines with J gene TRBJ2-1, with a possible D match to TRBD1 (5 bases). Trimming removed 2 bases at V and 4 bases at J, with 15 bases between. The CDR3 consists of 16 residues. CDR1 is MNHEY and CDR2 is SVGEGT in the germline V gene. CDR3 nucleotides: TGTGCCAGCAGTTACGGGGCTAGTATTTGGTACAATGAGCAGTTCTTC. Translating gives CASSYGASIWYNEQFF.

The chain recombines TRBV7-9 with TRBJ2-2; weak D call: TRBD2 (6 bases). The CDR3 runs 13 residues. CDR1 and CDR2 (germline): SEHNR, FQNEAQ (reference sequence). V was trimmed by 11 bases and J by 7 bases, leaving 17 bases between them. CDR3 DNA sequence: TGTGCCTGTCCCGGGGGATTGCGCGGGGAGCTGTTTTTT. Protein: CACPGGLRGELFF.

The rearrangement joins TRBV7-6 to TRBJ1-1, with a possible D match to TRBD1 (5 bases). Germline loops: CDR1 SGHVS, CDR2 FNYEAQ. Trimming removed 5 bases from V and 5 bases from J, with 18 bases in between. CDR3 length equals 15 residues. CDR3 bases: TGTGCCAGCAGCCTCCAGGGTGTCTGGGAGACTGAAGCTTTCTTT. Its translation is CASSLQGVWETEAFF.

The chain links TRBV19 to TRBJ2-2; D ambiguous. Germline V gives CDR1 LNHDA, CDR2 SQIVND (reference sequence). The CDR3 runs 15 residues. V lost 1 base to trimming and J lost 2 bases, with 8 bases between them. CDR3 region: CASSIVGRNTGELFF. DNA of the CDR3: TGTGCCAGTAGTATAGTTGGCAGAAACACCGGGGAGCTGTTTTTT.

This sequence joins TRBV28 and TRBJ1-2, with a possible D match to TRBD1 (5 bases). V gave up 3 bases and J gave up 6 bases, with 14 bases separating them. CDR3 length: 14 amino acids. The germline V gene encodes CDR1 MDHEN and CDR2 SYDVKM. CDR3 in DNA: TGTGCCAGCAGTTTGGTCGGGCGGGGGGATGGCTACACCTTC. Residues: CASSLVGRGDGYTF.

V gene TRBV15 combines with J gene TRBJ2-3; no firm D call. This CDR3 has 16 residues. The germline V and J ends were trimmed by 3 bases and 1 base, with 14 bases remaining between them. Germline V gene lookup returns CDR1 LNHNV and CDR2 YYDKDF (reference sequence). The CDR3 region has the DNA TGTGCCACCAGCAGTTACCAGACGGGTCGCACAGATACGCAGTATTTT. Its protein is CATSSYQTGRTDTQYF.

The J gene is TRBJ1-4, the V gene TRBV19; 7 bases map to TRBD1. This CDR3 has 14 amino acids. V shed 3 bases and J 5 bases; nucleotides not matched to a gene: 3. Germline loops: CDR1 LNHDA, CDR2 SQIVND (reference sequence). DNA of the CDR3: TGTGCCAGTAGTATCGAGACAGGGAATGAAAAACTGTTTTTT. This gives the protein CASSIETGNEKLFF.